One TCR beta chain is described in this entry. This receptor's antigen is unknown. No base quality values were provided; no much bigger clone lies one nucleotide off. The sample comes from a study of type 1 regulatory T cells (dated by TCRdb to the early 2020s). About the full investigation: An in vitro protocol by which a Tr1-enriched, alloantigen-specific CD4 T cell product named T-allo10 was generated was characterized in the study. T-allo10 was being tested clinically in patients with hematological malignancies who were undergoing allogeneic hematopoietic stem cell transplantation.

Specificity for host alloantigens, anergy, and the capacity for alloantigen-specific suppression were described as properties of donor-derived T-allo10 cells. The CDR3 measures 18 amino acids from cysteine to phenylalanine. The read is trimmed to its CDR3 DNA, 54 bases read in frame from base 1. The germline V gene encodes CDR1 SGHRS and CDR2 YFSETQ. V and J are trimmed by 0 bases and 0 bases, and the gene matches miss 9 bases of the junction. The instrument given in TCRdb is Illumina MiSeq. TCRdb reprocessed the public reads (quality trimming at Q25 with fastp, clone calling with MiXCR) and kept in-frame beta chains. Duplicate CDR3 protein sequences are folded into a single record with the most common DNA and genes. This sample gives approximately 72,000 distinct CDR3 sequences in total; around 68% of them show up just once. The ten largest clonotypes hold 7.6% of the sample.

Recombination connected TRBV5-1 to TRBJ2-4, and 7 bases in between align with TRBD2. The sample taken for sequencing was cultured T cells, either the whole culture or a sorted T cell fraction (not recorded which). Explained via the paper, the cell subset or site label denotes: Tr1-enriched cell product generated in vitro against host alloantigens. This TCR was recovered from a human donor in good health. CDR3 sequence: CASSLVAGVGLAKNIQYF. The DNA reads as follows: TGCGCCAGCAGCTTGGTCGCGGGGGTAGGATTAGCCAAAAACATTCAGTACTTC.